This paragraph reports one TCR beta chain. Its cognate antigen is unknown. This sample is part of a study of shared clonotypes between healthy human individuals. Study summary: There were three CD4 naive, three CD4 memory, two CD8 naive and one CD8 memory plates per donor. Regarding the study as a whole: Enrolling few donors narrowed the genetic and exposure-history diversity that was represented.

V dropped 0 bases and J dropped 5 bases, with 21 bases sitting between them. The CDR3 runs to 17 residues. Germline CDR1 is SGHRS and CDR2 is YFSETQ. The protocol was immunoSEQ multiplex PCR, while the TCRdb copy is restricted to in-frame clones and leaves out a portion. There are about 380,000 clones in the sample; 96% occur only once, and approximately 0.32% lies in the top ten. Sequencing was performed on memory CD8+ T cells sorted from blood. The subset was: CD45RO+ cells pooled with CCR7-negative TemRA cells. This TCR was recovered from a man aged 25 to 40 in good health. V usage is TRBV5-1 and J usage is TRBJ2-7; either TRBD1 or TRBD2 may supply D (5 bases each). The CDR3: CASSLALRPRENNEQYF. Written as DNA, the CDR3 is TGCGCCAGCAGCTTGGCCTTAAGGCCCAGGGAGAACAACGAGCAGTACTTC.